This TCR beta chain was retrieved from a study of regulatory T cells in long-lasting Graves disease. With 5 bases clipped from V and 4 bases from J, the junction kept 9 bases outside the gene matches. This CDR3 spans 16 amino acids. This clonotype was picked up many times. Libraries of TCR beta came from iRepertoire HTBI primers plus Arm-PCR of CDR3 regions. TCRdb reprocessed the multiplex PCR reads via MiXCR and lists one record per CDR3 protein. The data hold some 340,000 distinct CDR3 sequences, with 20% to 25% observed a single time. Time point given: persistent/refractory GD, antithyroid drugs over 5 years with positive TRAb. From PBMCs, RNA was extracted and then used to make the TCR library.

The starting material was peripheral blood mononuclear cells (PBMCs), obtained when the disease was refractory, from a patient treated with antithyroid drugs. The rearrangement links TRBV12-3 or TRBV12-4 to TRBJ2-2; the match to TRBD1 covers 8 bases. This receptor was identified in a woman aged 40 to 55 with Graves disease. The CDR3 reads CASSGQGSAATGELFF. The CDR3 bases are TGTGCCAGCAGTGGACAGGGTAGCGCAGCCACCGGGGAGCTGTTTTTT.